Sequencing of this T cell receptor beta chain was carried out in a study of OX40 agonist ivuxolimab in advanced cancers. J was trimmed by 5 bases and V by 8 bases; bases with no gene match: 6. The germline V gene has CDR1 KGHSH and CDR2 LQKENI. The CDR3 runs to 13 residues. Sequencing was performed with immunoSEQ multiplex PCR; in TCRdb, only in-frame clones are kept and a portion is missing. The table shows tens of thousands of clones, with roughly 80% occurring only once. This chain connects TRBV18 to TRBJ2-4, with TRBD2 matching 7 bases. The sample in question was CD4+ or CD8+ T cells sorted from blood, obtained in a trial of the OX40 agonist ivuxolimab. The source of this sequence is an adult with an advanced solid tumor such as melanoma, head and neck, liver or kidney cancer. The CDR3 spells CASGLGGENIQYF. Here the CDR3 DNA reads TGTGCCAGCGGTCTGGGGGGGGAAAACATTCAGTACTTC.